This record concerns one TCR beta chain sequence. Conversion of TCR transcripts into cDNA relied on 5'RACE template switching, which added a universal primer site and UMIs. TCRdb re-called the 5' RACE reads through MiXCR, storing one row per CDR3 protein. Altogether hundreds of thousands of distinct CDR3 sequences are present, roughly a sixth being singletons, with the ten largest covering 15% to 20%. This entry comes from a study of T cells after yellow fever vaccination. The CDR3 has 15 residues. The J segment lost 5 bases and the V segment lost 1 base, leaving 7 bases of the junction unmatched. CDR1 SGHDT and CDR2 YYEEEE come from the germline V gene.

The chain joins TRBV5-6 to TRBJ2-3; 7 bases match TRBD1. Sequenced here: PBMCs, sampled more than 4 days after the first yellow fever vaccination. The source is a man aged 18 to 35 who received the YFV17D yellow fever vaccine. In nucleotides, the CDR3 is TGTGCCAGCAGCTTGACAGGGGCGAGGGGAGATACGCAGTATTTT. This sequence encodes CASSLTGARGDTQYF.